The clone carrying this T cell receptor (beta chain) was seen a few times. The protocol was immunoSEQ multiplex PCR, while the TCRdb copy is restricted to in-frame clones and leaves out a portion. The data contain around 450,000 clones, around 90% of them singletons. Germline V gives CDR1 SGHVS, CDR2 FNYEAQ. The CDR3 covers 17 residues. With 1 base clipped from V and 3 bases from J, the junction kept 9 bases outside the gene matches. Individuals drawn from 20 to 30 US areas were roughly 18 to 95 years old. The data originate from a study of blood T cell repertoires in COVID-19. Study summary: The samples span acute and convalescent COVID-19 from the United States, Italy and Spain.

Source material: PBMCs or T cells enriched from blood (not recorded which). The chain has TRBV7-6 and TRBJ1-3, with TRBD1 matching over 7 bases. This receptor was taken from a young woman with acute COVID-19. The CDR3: CASSLEGAGRGGNTIYF. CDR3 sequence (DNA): TGTGCCAGCAGCTTAGAGGGGGCCGGGAGGGGTGGAAACACCATATATTTT.